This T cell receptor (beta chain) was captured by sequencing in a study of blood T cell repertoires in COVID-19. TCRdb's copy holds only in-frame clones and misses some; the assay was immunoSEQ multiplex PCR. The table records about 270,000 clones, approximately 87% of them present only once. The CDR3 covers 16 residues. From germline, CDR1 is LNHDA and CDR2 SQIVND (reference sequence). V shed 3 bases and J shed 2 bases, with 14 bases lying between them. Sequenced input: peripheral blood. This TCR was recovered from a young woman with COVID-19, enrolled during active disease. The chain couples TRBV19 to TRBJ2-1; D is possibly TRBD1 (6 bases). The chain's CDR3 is CASSIGTKGAYNEQFF. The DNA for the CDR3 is TGTGCCAGTAGTATCGGGACAAAAGGGGCCTACAATGAGCAGTTCTTC.